This passage covers 6 T cell receptor beta chains from one sample sequenced in a study of blood T cell repertoires in COVID-19. Clones were read by immunoSEQ multiplex PCR, and TCRdb kept only the in-frame ones, dropping some. Of 170,000 or so clones listed, 87% are singletons. Material: peripheral blood. These receptors all come from a woman between 18 and 30 years old who had recovered from COVID-19.

The chain recombines TRBV5-5 with TRBJ1-2, with 8 bases identical to TRBD1. Germline V gene lookup returns CDR1 SGHKS and CDR2 YYEKEE (reference sequence). V lost 4 bases, J lost 3 bases, and 8 bases stayed unmatched. This CDR3 contains 15 residues. Written as DNA, the CDR3 is TGTGCCAGCAGCCGTCAGGGGGCTCGCGACTATGGCTACACCTTC. Encoded protein: CASSRQGARDYGYTF.

This chain links TRBV6-4 with TRBJ1-4; maybe TRBD1 (5 bases). The germline V gene encodes CDR1 MRHNA and CDR2 SNTAGT. CDR3 length: 15 amino acids. With 5 bases removed from V and 7 bases from J, the gap between germline ends came to 17 bases. The CDR3 DNA reads as TGTGCCAGCAGTCCTACCTTTGGGGCTCGTGAAAAACTGTTTTTT. Residues: CASSPTFGAREKLFF.

The J gene is TRBJ2-2, the V gene TRBV24-1; 10 positions agree with TRBD2. From germline, CDR1 is KGHDR and CDR2 SFDVKD. With 4 bases clipped from V and 3 bases from J, the junction kept 4 bases outside the gene matches. This CDR3 comprises 16 residues. The CDR3 DNA reads as TGTGCCACCAGTGACCCGCTAGCGGGAGACACCGGGGAGCTGTTTTTT. Protein: CATSDPLAGDTGELFF.

The genes are TRBV29-1 and TRBJ2-1; possibly TRBD2 for D (6 bases). The CDR3 is 11 amino acids. The V and J ends lost 7 bases and 7 bases respectively, with 11 bases between them. Germline V gene lookup returns CDR1 SQVTM and CDR2 ANQGSEA. The CDR3 DNA sequence: TGCAGCGGCGGGACCGGGAATGAGCAGTTCTTC. Protein: CSGGTGNEQFF.

This sequence joins TRBV6-5 and TRBJ1-1; no reliable D call. V shed 6 bases and J shed 11 bases, with 10 bases lying between them. CDR3 length: 10 amino acids. The germline V gene encodes CDR1 MNHEY and CDR2 SVGAGI. This CDR3 is CASRAEEAFF. As DNA, the CDR3 is TGTGCCAGCAGAGCCGAGGAGGCTTTCTTT.

The chain is built from TRBV7-6 and TRBJ2-1, with TRBD2 identical over 15 bases. This CDR3 comprises 17 residues. J gave up 8 bases and V 5 bases, and 10 bases lay outside the gene matches. Germline assignment: CDR1 SGHVS and CDR2 FNYEAQ. For the CDR3, the DNA is TGTGCCAGCAGCCTCCGGACTAGCGGGGGGGCATTCGATGAGCAGTTCTTC. It is translated as CASSLRTSGGAFDEQFF. The variable domain in full, completed from reference TRBV7-6 and TRBJ2-1, reads GAGVSQSPRYKVTKRGQDVALRCDPISGHVSLYWYRQALGQGPEFLTYFNYEAQQDKSGLPNDRFSAERPEGSISTLTIQRTEQRDSAMYRCASSLRTSGGAFDEQFFGPGTRLTVL.